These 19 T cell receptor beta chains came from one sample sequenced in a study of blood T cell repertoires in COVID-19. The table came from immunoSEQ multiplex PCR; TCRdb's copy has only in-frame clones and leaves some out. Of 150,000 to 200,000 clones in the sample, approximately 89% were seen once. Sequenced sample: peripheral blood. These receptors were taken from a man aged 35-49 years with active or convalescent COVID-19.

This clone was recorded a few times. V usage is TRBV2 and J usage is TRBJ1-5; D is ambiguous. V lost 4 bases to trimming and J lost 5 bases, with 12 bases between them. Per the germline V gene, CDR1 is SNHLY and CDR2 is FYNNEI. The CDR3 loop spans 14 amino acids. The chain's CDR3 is CASSVGSPYQPQHF. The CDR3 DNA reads TGTGCCAGCAGTGTTGGCAGTCCGTATCAGCCCCAGCATTTT.

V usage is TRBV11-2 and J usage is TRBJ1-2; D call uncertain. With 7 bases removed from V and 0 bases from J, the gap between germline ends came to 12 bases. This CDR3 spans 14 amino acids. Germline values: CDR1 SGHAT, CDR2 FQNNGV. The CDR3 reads CASTLDLTNYGYTF. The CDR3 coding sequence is TGTGCCAGCACCCTAGATTTAACTAACTATGGCTACACCTTC.

CDR3 coding DNA: TGTGCCAGCAGCTTATATCCGACGGGAGACAATGAGCAGTTCTTC. Protein sequence: CASSLYPTGDNEQFF. The V call is TRBV11-2, the J call TRBJ2-1, with D maybe TRBD2 (6 bases). V was pared by 2 bases and J by 5 bases, with 13 bases between. This CDR3 is built from 15 residues. Germline V gene lookup returns CDR1 SGHAT and CDR2 FQNNGV. The full variable domain, its missing parts supplied by reference TRBV11-2 and TRBJ2-1, is EAGVAQSPRYKIIEKRQSVAFWCNPISGHATLYWYQQILGQGPKLLIQFQNNGVVDDSQLPKDRFSAERLKGVDSTLKIQPAKLEDSAVYLCASSLYPTGDNEQFFGPGTRLTVL.

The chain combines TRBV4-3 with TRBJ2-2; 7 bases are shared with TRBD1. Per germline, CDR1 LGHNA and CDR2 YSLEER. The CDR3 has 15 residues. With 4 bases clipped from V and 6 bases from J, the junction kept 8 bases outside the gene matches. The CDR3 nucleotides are TGCGCCAGCAGCCCGCAAAGAACAGGGGCCGGGGAGCTGTTTTTT. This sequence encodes CASSPQRTGAGELFF.

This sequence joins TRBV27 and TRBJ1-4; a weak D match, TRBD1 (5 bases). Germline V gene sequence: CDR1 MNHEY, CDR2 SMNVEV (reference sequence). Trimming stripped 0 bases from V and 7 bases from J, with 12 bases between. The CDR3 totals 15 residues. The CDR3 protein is CASSLSMGGGEKLFF. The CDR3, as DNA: TGTGCCAGCAGTTTATCGATGGGGGGGGGTGAAAAACTGTTTTTT.

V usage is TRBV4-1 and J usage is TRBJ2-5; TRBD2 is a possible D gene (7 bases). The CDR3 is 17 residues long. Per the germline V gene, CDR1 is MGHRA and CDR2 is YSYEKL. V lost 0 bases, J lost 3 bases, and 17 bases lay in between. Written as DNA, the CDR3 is TGCGCCAGCAGCCAAGATCTTCCTGGCGGGGGCAAAGAGACCCAGTACTTC. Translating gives CASSQDLPGGGKETQYF.

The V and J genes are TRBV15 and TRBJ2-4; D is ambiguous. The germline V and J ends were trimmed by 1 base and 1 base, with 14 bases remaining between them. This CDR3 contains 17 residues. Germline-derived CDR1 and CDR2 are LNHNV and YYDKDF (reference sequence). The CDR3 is CATSRVESSTAKNIQYF. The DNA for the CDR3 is TGTGCCACCAGCAGAGTAGAATCGTCAACGGCCAAAAACATTCAGTACTTC.

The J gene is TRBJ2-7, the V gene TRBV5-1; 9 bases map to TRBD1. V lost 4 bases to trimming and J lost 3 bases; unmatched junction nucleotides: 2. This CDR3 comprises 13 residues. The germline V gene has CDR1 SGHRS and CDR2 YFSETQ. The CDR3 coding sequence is TGCGCCAGCAGCGCGGGACAGGGCTACGAGCAGTACTTC. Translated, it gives CASSAGQGYEQYF.

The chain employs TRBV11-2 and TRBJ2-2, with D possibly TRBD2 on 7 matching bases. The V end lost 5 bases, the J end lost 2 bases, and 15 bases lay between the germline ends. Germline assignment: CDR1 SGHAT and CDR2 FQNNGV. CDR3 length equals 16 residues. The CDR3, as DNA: TGTGCCAGCAGCCTCCTTGGGGGGGCTAACACCGGGGAGCTGTTTTTT. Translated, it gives CASSLLGGANTGELFF.

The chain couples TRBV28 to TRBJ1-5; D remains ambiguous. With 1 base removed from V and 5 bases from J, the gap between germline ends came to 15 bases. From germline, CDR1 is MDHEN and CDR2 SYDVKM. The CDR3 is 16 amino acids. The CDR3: CASSLFEGWQDQPQHF. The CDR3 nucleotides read TGTGCCAGCAGTTTATTTGAGGGCTGGCAAGATCAGCCCCAGCATTTT.

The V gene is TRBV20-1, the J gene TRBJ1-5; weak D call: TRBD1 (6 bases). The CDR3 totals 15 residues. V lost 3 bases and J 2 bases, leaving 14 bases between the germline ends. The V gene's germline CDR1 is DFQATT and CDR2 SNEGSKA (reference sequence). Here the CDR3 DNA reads TGCAGTGCTAGTCACTCTCAGGGGCGCAATCAGCCCCAGCATTTT. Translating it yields CSASHSQGRNQPQHF.

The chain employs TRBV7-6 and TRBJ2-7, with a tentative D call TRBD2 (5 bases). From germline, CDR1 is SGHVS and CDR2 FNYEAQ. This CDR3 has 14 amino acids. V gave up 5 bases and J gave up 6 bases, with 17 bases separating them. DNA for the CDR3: TGTGCCAGCAGCCCCTCGTCGGGGTTTGGCGAGCAGTACTTC. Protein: CASSPSSGFGEQYF.

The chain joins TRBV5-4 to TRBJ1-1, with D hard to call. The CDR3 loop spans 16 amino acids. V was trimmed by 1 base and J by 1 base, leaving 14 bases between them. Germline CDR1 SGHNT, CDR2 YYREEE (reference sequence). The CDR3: CASSLPDRRRNTEAFF. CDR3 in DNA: TGTGCCAGCAGCTTGCCAGATCGGAGAAGGAACACTGAAGCTTTCTTT.

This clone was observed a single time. The DNA for the CDR3 is TGTGCCAGCAGCCCTACCTCGGGGGTAAACTATGGCTACACCTTC. As protein: CASSPTSGVNYGYTF. This sequence joins TRBV7-9 and TRBJ1-2, with D possibly being TRBD1 (5 bases). This CDR3 is built from 15 residues. The germline CDR1 and CDR2 sequences are SEHNR and FQNEAQ (reference sequence). Trimming stripped 5 bases from V and 2 bases from J, with 15 bases between.

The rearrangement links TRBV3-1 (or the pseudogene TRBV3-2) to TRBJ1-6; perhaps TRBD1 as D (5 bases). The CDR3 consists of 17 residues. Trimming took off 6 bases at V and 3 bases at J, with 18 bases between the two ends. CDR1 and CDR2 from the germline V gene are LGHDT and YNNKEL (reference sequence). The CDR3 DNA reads TGTGCCAGCAGTCAAAAAACAGGTTCGAACTATAATTCACCCCTCCACTTT. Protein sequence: CASSQKTGSNYNSPLHF.

The CDR3 region has the DNA TGTGCCAGCAGTTACGTAGCGGGGACACGGGAGACCCAGTACTTC. Encoded protein: CASSYVAGTRETQYF. The chain links TRBV6-6 to TRBJ2-5, with TRBD2 matching 8 bases. With V trimmed by 2 bases and J by 5 bases, 7 bases remained unmatched. Germline assignment: CDR1 MNHNY and CDR2 SVGAGI (reference sequence). The CDR3 has 15 amino acids.

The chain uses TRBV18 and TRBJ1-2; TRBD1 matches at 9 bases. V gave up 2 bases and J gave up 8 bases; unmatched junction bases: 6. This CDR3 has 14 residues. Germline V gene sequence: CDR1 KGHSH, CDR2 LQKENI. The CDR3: CASSPYGTGNGYTF. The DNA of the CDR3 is TGTGCCAGCTCACCATATGGGACAGGGAACGGCTACACCTTC.

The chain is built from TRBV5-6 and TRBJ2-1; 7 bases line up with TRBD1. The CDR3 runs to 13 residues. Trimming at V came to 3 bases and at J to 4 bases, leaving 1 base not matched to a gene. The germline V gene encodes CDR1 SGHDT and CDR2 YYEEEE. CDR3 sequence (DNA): TGTGCCAGCAGCTCGGGACAGTACAATGAGCAGTTCTTC. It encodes CASSSGQYNEQFF.

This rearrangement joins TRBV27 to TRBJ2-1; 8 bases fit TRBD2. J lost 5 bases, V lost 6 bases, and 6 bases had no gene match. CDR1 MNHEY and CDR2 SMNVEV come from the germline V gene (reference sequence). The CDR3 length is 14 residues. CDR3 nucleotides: TGTGCCAGCAGCGGGACTAGGTGGGACAATGAGCAGTTCTTC. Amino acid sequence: CASSGTRWDNEQFF.